Following are 16 T cell receptor beta chains from one sample sequenced in a study of T cells in localized non-small cell lung cancer. The repertoire was sequenced with immunoSEQ multiplex PCR; TCRdb's copy has only in-frame clones and lacks some. The sample carries some 24,000 clones, roughly 92% recorded once. Sequenced material: peripheral blood, taken before any cancer treatment. These receptors came from a woman aged 40-70 years with stage I lung adenocarcinoma.

This chain connects TRBV7-8 to TRBJ2-3; TRBD2 matches 10 bases. CDR3 length: 16 residues. V was clipped by 3 bases and J by 4 bases; unmatched bases: 7. CDR1 SGHVS and CDR2 FQNEAQ come from the germline V gene. In nucleotides, the CDR3 is TGTGCCAGCAGCTTTAATAGCGGGAGGTGGTCAGATACGCAGTATTTT. Translated, it gives CASSFNSGRWSDTQYF. Full variable domain (missing parts from reference TRBV7-8 and TRBJ2-3): GAGVSQSPRYKVAKRGQDVALRCDPISGHVSLFWYQQALGQGPEFLTYFQNEAQLDKSGLPSDRFFAERPEGSVSTLKIQRTQQEDSAVYLCASSFNSGRWSDTQYFGPGTRLTVL.

As concerns this clone: The identical CDR3 is also encoded by other nucleotide sequences in the sample. This chain links TRBV18 with TRBJ2-1, with 7 bases aligning to TRBD1. From germline, CDR1 is KGHSH and CDR2 LQKENI. V gave up 3 bases and J gave up 0 bases; unmatched junction bases: 5. The CDR3 consists of 16 residues. The CDR3 nucleotides read TGTGCCAGCTCACCTAGGACAGGAAGCTCCTACAATGAGCAGTTCTTC. Encoded protein: CASSPRTGSSYNEQFF.

V usage is TRBV5-1 and J usage is TRBJ1-1; D is unclear. Trimming removed 0 bases from V and 9 bases from J, with 15 bases in between. Germline V gives CDR1 SGHRS, CDR2 YFSETQ. This CDR3 spans 14 amino acids. The CDR3 DNA reads TGCGCCAGCAGCTTGGAGGAGTACGCGGTGAAAGCTTTCTTT. As protein: CASSLEEYAVKAFF.

The genes are TRBV5-1 and TRBJ2-5; D may be TRBD2 (6 bases). Looked up from germline, CDR1 is SGHRS and CDR2 is YFSETQ. The CDR3 length is 15 residues. V lost 0 bases, J lost 4 bases, and 13 bases lay in between. The DNA for the CDR3 is TGCGCCAGCAGCTTGGAACTAGCCGGGGGAGAGACCCAGTACTTC. Protein product: CASSLELAGGETQYF.

This chain joins TRBV9 and TRBJ2-3; 10 nucleotides agree with TRBD2. There are 17 residues in the CDR3. Trimming took 0 bases from V and 1 from J; bases not matched to a gene: 5. The germline CDR1 and CDR2 sequences are SGDLS and YYNGEE. This chain's CDR3 is CASSVEPSGRGTDTQYF. For the CDR3, the DNA is TGTGCCAGCAGCGTAGAACCTAGCGGGAGAGGCACAGATACGCAGTATTTT.

This clone appeared a few times. The chain recombines TRBV6-1 with TRBJ1-1, with D possibly being TRBD1 (5 bases). CDR3 length equals 14 residues. V was trimmed by 8 bases and J by 1 base, leaving 14 bases between them. CDR1 and CDR2 (germline): MNHNS, SASEGT. The CDR3, as DNA: TGTGCCAGCTGGCGGGGGTCGACGAACACTGAAGCTTTCTTT. This codes for CASWRGSTNTEAFF.

This chain connects TRBV19 to TRBJ1-5; TRBD1 matches at 9 bases. The trim removed 0 bases at V and 3 bases at J, leaving 9 bases unmatched. The CDR3 has 18 amino acids. The germline V gene has CDR1 LNHDA and CDR2 SQIVND (reference sequence). The CDR3 here is CASSIEGTGSFFNQPQHF. CDR3 bases: TGTGCCAGTAGTATAGAGGGGACAGGGTCCTTTTTCAATCAGCCCCAGCATTTT. The complete variable domain, with remaining parts taken from reference TRBV19 and TRBJ1-5, reads DGGITQSPKYLFRKEGQNVTLSCEQNLNHDAMYWYRQDPGQGLRLIYYSQIVNDFQKGDIAEGYSVSREKKESFPLTVTSAQKNPTAFYLCASSIEGTGSFFNQPQHFGDGTRLSIL.

V is TRBV11-2 and J is TRBJ2-1; possibly TRBD2 for D (5 bases). Germline loops: CDR1 SGHAT, CDR2 FQNNGV. The V end lost 8 bases, the J end lost 6 bases, and 8 bases lay between the germline ends. This CDR3 has 11 amino acids. CDR3 residues: CASRDPNEQFF. CDR3 nucleotide sequence: TGTGCCAGCCGGGATCCCAATGAGCAGTTCTTC.

A single count supports this clone. The chain recombines TRBV5-6 with TRBJ1-4; the match to TRBD1 covers 10 bases. V was pared by 4 bases and J by 6 bases, with 6 bases of the junction left unmatched. The CDR3 loop spans 15 amino acids. CDR1 SGHDT and CDR2 YYEEEE come from the germline V gene. This CDR3 reads CASSPVGTGDEKLFF. CDR3 sequence (DNA): TGTGCCAGCAGCCCAGTCGGGACAGGGGATGAAAAACTGTTTTTT.

This clone was recorded only once. The rearrangement joins TRBV2 to TRBJ2-3; tentative D call: TRBD1 (6 bases). This CDR3 is built from 15 residues. The V gene's germline CDR1 is SNHLY and CDR2 FYNNEI. Trimming removed 3 bases at V and 2 bases at J, with 12 bases between. The CDR3, as DNA: TGTGCCAGCAGTGAGCAGGGGTGGTACACAGATACGCAGTATTTT. Amino acids: CASSEQGWYTDTQYF.

This rearrangement joins TRBV9 to TRBJ2-1; TRBD2 matches 8 bases. The CDR3 spans 17 residues. The ends lost 7 bases at V and 0 bases at J; junction bases unmatched: 12. Germline loops: CDR1 SGDLS, CDR2 YYNGEE. The DNA for the CDR3 is TGTGCCAGCGGGGGGACTAGGGGTGCAAGCTCCTACAATGAGCAGTTCTTC. Protein: CASGGTRGASSYNEQFF.

The chain recombines TRBV10-3 with TRBJ1-3; D unresolved. V lost 4 bases and J lost 1, with 14 bases in between. The CDR3 contains 16 residues. Germline lookup yields CDR1 ENHRY and CDR2 SYGVKD. The CDR3 loop reads CAISALSRRSGNTIYF. DNA for the CDR3: TGTGCCATCAGTGCCCTTTCCCGGCGATCTGGAAACACCATATATTTT.

The J gene is TRBJ2-1, the V gene TRBV9; 9 bases fit TRBD2. This CDR3 region has 15 residues. Germline lookup yields CDR1 SGDLS and CDR2 YYNGEE. Germline trimming cut 0 bases from V and 4 bases from J; bases unmatched to any gene: 2. The CDR3 nucleotides are TGTGCCAGCAGCGTAGGCGGGAGGGGGTACAATGAGCAGTTCTTC. Protein sequence: CASSVGGRGYNEQFF. The variable domain in full, with the rest retrieved from reference TRBV9 and TRBJ2-1, is DSGVTQTPKHLITATGQRVTLRCSPRSGDLSVYWYQQSLDQGLQFLIQYYNGEERAKGNILERFSAQQFPDLHSELNLSSLELGDSALYFCASSVGGRGYNEQFFGPGTRLTVL.

With respect to this clone: At one of its ends the junction is not consistent with the germline gene, which may arise from a read error. V usage is TRBV2 and J usage is TRBJ2-7; D may correspond to TRBD1 or TRBD2 (5 bases each). The CDR3 totals 12 residues. Germline V gives CDR1 SNHLY, CDR2 FYNNEI. As DNA, the CDR3 is TGTGCCAGCAGTGAATGGGGGACCAACAGTGCCTTC. As protein: CASSEWGTNSAF.

CDR3 loop: CASSLSRGNTEAFF. The DNA for the CDR3 is TGTGCCAGCAGTTTATCCAGGGGGAACACTGAAGCTTTCTTT. The rearrangement links TRBV27 to TRBJ1-1; D may be TRBD1 (6 bases). The length of the CDR3 is 14 residues. V was clipped by 0 bases and J by 1 base, with 6 bases between them. From germline, CDR1 is MNHEY and CDR2 SMNVEV (reference sequence).

J is TRBJ2-7 and V is TRBV30; D not certain. There are 12 residues in the CDR3. Germline CDR1 and CDR2: GTSNPN and SVGIG (reference sequence). V shed 8 bases and J shed 5 bases, with 16 bases lying between them. The DNA of the CDR3 is TGTGCCGTTACGGAGATTCGGAACGAGCAGTACTTC. It codes for CAVTEIRNEQYF.